Following are 17 T cell receptor beta chains from one sample sequenced in a study of T cell repertoires in cytomegalovirus infection. These receptors are not linked to any known antigen. TCRdb itself ran the reads through MiXCR, one entry per CDR3 protein. The data show roughly 69,000 distinct CDR3 sequences, with 20% to 25% seen just once and 73% held by the top ten. Here the sequenced sample was CD8+ T cells from cultured PBMCs, taken from culture after CMV antigen stimulation. The source is a human donor in good health (CMV status not recorded). Some clones in this sample may be carry-over from other donors' samples.

This clonotype was detected only a few times. The chain has TRBV27 and TRBJ1-1; weak D call: TRBD1 (5 bases). The V and J ends lost 4 bases and 4 bases respectively, with 7 bases between them. Germline lookup yields CDR1 MNHEY and CDR2 SMNVEV (reference sequence). The CDR3 extends over 12 amino acids. CDR3 in amino acids: CASSSGPTEAFF. For the CDR3, the DNA is TGTGCCAGCAGTTCGGGGCCCACTGAAGCTTTCTTT.

The chain carries TRBV7-2 and TRBJ2-5, with a possible D match to TRBD2 (6 bases). The CDR3 totals 14 residues. Trimming took 4 bases from V and 5 from J, leaving 14 bases between them. Germline V gene sequence: CDR1 SGHTA, CDR2 FQGNSA. CDR3 sequence reads: CASSSPTGLETQYF. The CDR3 coding sequence is TGTGCCAGCAGCTCCCCTACGGGACTGGAGACCCAGTACTTC.

This clonotype was observed a handful of times. The V and J genes are TRBV4-1 and TRBJ1-5; D is undetermined. This CDR3 region has 15 residues. V lost 0 bases, J lost 11 bases, and 17 bases lay in between. Germline CDR1 is MGHRA and CDR2 is YSYEKL. CDR3 region: CASSQDLLEKPTQHF. Written as DNA, the CDR3 is TGCGCCAGCAGCCAAGATCTCTTGGAGAAGCCAACCCAGCATTTT.

This clonotype has more than one count but fewer than ten. This chain connects TRBV7-9 to TRBJ1-2, with TRBD1 as a possible D gene (5 bases). Germline-derived CDR1 and CDR2 are SEHNR and FQNEAQ (reference sequence). The V gene lost 2 bases and the J gene lost 4 bases, with 8 bases spanning the gap. The CDR3 consists of 13 residues. The CDR3, as DNA: TGTGCCAGCAGCTTACGAAGGGGCTATGGCTACACCTTC. Translating it yields CASSLRRGYGYTF.

This chain links TRBV7-8 with TRBJ2-2; 13 bases fit TRBD2. The length of the CDR3 is 17 residues. The V gene end was trimmed by 1 base and the J gene end by 1 base; junction bases not matched to a gene: 0. Germline values: CDR1 SGHVS, CDR2 FQNEAQ. The DNA of the CDR3 is TGTGCCAGCAGCTTAGGGACTAGCGGGGGGAACACCGGGGAGCTGTTTTTT. Translation gives CASSLGTSGGNTGELFF.

The chain couples TRBV12-3 or TRBV12-4 to TRBJ1-1, with D unclear. This CDR3 comprises 13 residues. The V end lost 0 bases, the J end lost 0 bases, and 2 bases lay between the germline ends. DNA of the CDR3: TGTGCCAGCAGTTTAGCAGTGAACACTGAAGCTTTCTTT. This gives the protein CASSLAVNTEAFF.

This clonotype was found a few times. The chain couples TRBV2 to TRBJ2-1; 10 positions match TRBD1. The V segment lost 7 bases and the J segment 1 base; nucleotides outside the gene matches: 4. Per the germline V gene, CDR1 is SNHLY and CDR2 is FYNNEI. The length of the CDR3 is 15 residues. This chain's CDR3 is CASIRTGGSYNEQFF. CDR3 bases: TGTGCCAGCATCCGGACAGGGGGGTCCTACAATGAGCAGTTCTTC. Full variable domain (remainder filled in from reference TRBV2 and TRBJ2-1): EPEVTQTPSHQVTQMGQEVILRCVPISNHLYFYWYRQILGQKVEFLVSFYNNEISEKSEIFDDQFSVERPDGSNFTLKIRSTKLEDSAMYFCASIRTGGSYNEQFFGPGTRLTVL.

The chain carries TRBV6-2 or TRBV6-3 and TRBJ1-5, with 11 bases identical to TRBD1. CDR1 is MNHEY, CDR2 SVGEGT, per germline. The CDR3 extends over 17 amino acids. J was trimmed by 0 bases and V by 5 bases; bases with no gene match: 6. The CDR3 DNA is TGTGCCAGCAGTGGACAGGGGGCCGGAATTAGCAATCAGCCCCAGCATTTT. Its protein is CASSGQGAGISNQPQHF.

J is TRBJ2-7 and V is TRBV7-2; 10 bases map to TRBD1. This CDR3 has 21 residues. CDR1 is SGHTA, CDR2 FQGNSA, per germline. Germline trimming cut 5 bases from V and 0 bases from J; bases unmatched to any gene: 22. Written as DNA, the CDR3 is TGTGCCAGCAGCATCCCGCCTGGGTCGGACAGGGGGAAAGTCGGCTCCTACGAGCAGTACTTC. As protein: CASSIPPGSDRGKVGSYEQYF.

There are many counts of this clonotype. The CDR3 reads CASSLYKPDQPQHF. Written as DNA, the CDR3 is TGTGCCAGCAGCTTATATAAACCGGATCAGCCCCAGCATTTT. J is TRBJ1-5 and V is TRBV7-8; D is uncertain. This CDR3 is built from 14 residues. Germline V gene data show CDR1 as SGHVS and CDR2 as FQNEAQ. V lost 2 bases and J lost 5, with 10 bases in between.

This clonotype was counted only a few times. V gene TRBV20-1 combines with J gene TRBJ2-7; possibly TRBD1 for D (5 bases). CDR1 and CDR2 from the germline V gene are DFQATT and SNEGSKA (reference sequence). With 0 bases removed from V and 7 bases from J, the gap between germline ends came to 19 bases. The CDR3 extends over 15 amino acids. The CDR3 DNA sequence: TGCAGTGCTAGAGATAGGAACGGAAGAAGGGGAGAGCAGTACGTC. Its translation is CSARDRNGRRGEQYV.

The table lists this clonotype with many counts. The chain links TRBV6-2 or TRBV6-3 to TRBJ2-7, with unresolved D. The germline V gene encodes CDR1 MNHEY and CDR2 SVGEGT. The CDR3 loop spans 11 amino acids. The V end was cut by 10 bases, the J end by 3 bases, with 10 bases between. The CDR3 reads CAIGAFYEQYF. In nucleotides, the CDR3 is TGTGCCATCGGAGCTTTCTACGAGCAGTACTTC.

This clonotype was detected only a few times. The chain employs TRBV4-1 and TRBJ1-5; 7 nucleotides line up with TRBD1. Germline lookup yields CDR1 MGHRA and CDR2 YSYEKL. J lost 5 bases, V lost 3 bases, and 4 bases had no gene match. CDR3 size: 14 residues. This CDR3 reads CASSHDRVDQPQHF. In nucleotides, the CDR3 is TGCGCCAGCAGCCACGACAGGGTGGATCAGCCCCAGCATTTT.

The chain employs TRBV27 and TRBJ2-1; 9 positions match TRBD1. With 3 bases clipped from V and 6 bases from J, the junction kept 15 bases outside the gene matches. Per the germline V gene, CDR1 is MNHEY and CDR2 is SMNVEV (reference sequence). This CDR3 has 18 residues. CDR3 sequence: CASSLLPLNRGRRNEQFF. The CDR3 bases are TGTGCCAGCAGTTTGCTACCCCTGAACAGGGGGCGCCGCAATGAGCAGTTCTTC.

This clonotype occurred a few times. This chain uses TRBV24-1 with TRBJ2-7; 7 nucleotides align to TRBD2. The CDR3 is 14 amino acids. The V and J ends lost 9 bases and 0 bases, in that order; junction bases with no gene match: 7. The germline gives CDR1 KGHDR, CDR2 SFDVKD. Here the CDR3 reads CATPGGESSYEQYF. The CDR3 DNA is TGTGCCACCCCTGGGGGGGAGAGCTCCTACGAGCAGTACTTC.

This clonotype was picked up one time. The CDR3 is CASSFMSGLPWPFF. The CDR3 DNA sequence: TGTGCCAGCAGTTTTATGTCCGGACTTCCTTGGCCGTTCTTC. The V call is TRBV6-2 or TRBV6-3, the J call TRBJ2-1, with D perhaps TRBD2 (5 bases). The length of the CDR3 is 14 residues. Germline CDR1 is MNHEY and CDR2 is SVGEGT. V shed 4 bases and J shed 15 bases, with 22 bases lying between them.

The CDR3 reads CASRSDEQYF. CDR3 coding DNA: TGTGCCAGCAGGTCTGACGAGCAGTACTTC. The rearrangement joins TRBV25-1 to TRBJ2-7; D remains unclear. CDR3 length equals 10 residues. Per the germline V gene, CDR1 is MGHDK and CDR2 is SYGVNS. V gave up 6 bases and J gave up 5 bases, with 5 bases separating them.